This entry concerns a single TCR beta chain. One entry per CDR3 protein, called by TCRdb with MiXCR from the 5' RACE reads. Found here are 40,000 to 50,000 distinct CDR3 sequences, about 20% of them singletons; the top ten hold under 3.5%. This entry comes from a study of chronic HIV infection and antiretroviral therapy. Germline values: CDR1 MNHEY, CDR2 SVGAGI. V was clipped by 5 bases and J by 6 bases; unmatched bases: 9. The CDR3 has 15 residues. The sequencing input was peripheral blood. The J gene is TRBJ1-5, the V gene TRBV6-5, with 8 bases identical to TRBD1. The TCR was taken from an adult who had HIV and had not received antiretroviral therapy, or was an uninfected healthy control (not recorded which). The CDR3 DNA sequence: TGTGCCAGCAGTCCCACGGGACAGGAAGGTCAGCCCCAGCATTTT. Translation: CASSPTGQEGQPQHF.